A single sample is the source of the 15 T cell receptor beta chains below, sequenced in a study of shared clonotypes between healthy human individuals. Here immunoSEQ multiplex PCR was the method, and the copy in TCRdb shows in-frame clones only, minus some. This table holds 550,000 to 750,000 clones, nearly 97% found once. Naive CD8 cells were CD45RO-negative, positively selected for CCR7, excluding terminally differentiated effector memory CD45RA+ cells. The sequenced sample was naive CD8+ T cells sorted from blood. All receptors come from a woman in her 30s in good health.

This chain links TRBV28 with TRBJ1-4; D call uncertain. Trimming shortened V by 6 bases and J by 5 bases, and 13 bases separated the two germline ends. The CDR3 is 14 amino acids. CDR1 is MDHEN and CDR2 is SYDVKM in the germline V gene. The CDR3 sequence is CASRFWQGNEKLFF. CDR3 DNA: TGTGCCAGCAGGTTTTGGCAAGGGAATGAAAAACTGTTTTTT. The variable domain in full, with the rest retrieved from reference TRBV28 and TRBJ1-4, is DVKVTQSSRYLVKRTGEKVFLECVQDMDHENMFWYRQDPGLGLRLIYFSYDVKMKEKGDIPEGYSVSREKKERFSLILESASTNQTSMYLCASRFWQGNEKLFFGSGTQLSVL.

The J gene is TRBJ2-1, the V gene TRBV10-1; no reliable D call. The CDR3 length is 12 residues. Germline V gives CDR1 WNHNN, CDR2 SYGVQD (reference sequence). V dropped 6 bases and J dropped 7 bases, with 10 bases sitting between them. CDR3 loop: CASSTRANEQFF. CDR3 DNA sequence: TGCGCCAGCAGCACCCGGGCTAATGAGCAGTTCTTC.

In this sample, this clone turned up once. This chain joins TRBV28 and TRBJ1-1; D is ambiguous. The CDR3 is 14 amino acids. Germline V gene data show CDR1 as MDHEN and CDR2 as SYDVKM. V lost 5 bases to trimming and J lost 1 base, with 11 bases between them. CDR3: CASSIHSKNTEAFF. The CDR3 nucleotides read TGTGCCAGCAGTATCCACAGCAAGAACACTGAAGCTTTCTTT.

The chain couples TRBV29-1 to TRBJ2-7; 8 bases are a match to TRBD1. The CDR3 has 15 residues. Germline CDR1 is SQVTM and CDR2 is ANQGSEA. V lost 7 bases to trimming and J lost 5 bases; unmatched junction nucleotides: 16. The CDR3 coding sequence is TGCAGCGCAACCGGACAGGGCTTTTGGGGGAACGAGCAGTACTTC. It translates to CSATGQGFWGNEQYF.

The chain has TRBV11-2 and TRBJ2-7; tentatively, D is TRBD1 or TRBD2 (6 bases each). The CDR3 is 15 amino acids. Germline assignment: CDR1 SGHAT and CDR2 FQNNGV. V was clipped by 4 bases and J by 5 bases, with 18 bases between them. The CDR3 DNA reads TGTGCCAGCAGCTGGGGGGCAGGGGTTGACGACGAGCAGTACTTC. The encoded protein is CASSWGAGVDDEQYF.

The rearrangement links TRBV15 to TRBJ2-1; the D gene is possibly TRBD2 (5 bases). V lost 4 bases and J 3 bases, leaving 10 bases between the germline ends. The CDR3 totals 14 residues. Germline CDR1 and CDR2: LNHNV and YYDKDF (reference sequence). The DNA for the CDR3 is TGTGCCACCAGCATTCAACTAGACTACAATGAGCAGTTCTTC. Translating it yields CATSIQLDYNEQFF.

The V call is TRBV30, the J call TRBJ1-5; D is ambiguous. Germline CDR1 GTSNPN, CDR2 SVGIG (reference sequence). The CDR3 runs 13 residues. V lost 2 bases and J lost 5, with 10 bases in between. The CDR3 spells CAWSPREDQPQHF. CDR3 sequence (DNA): TGTGCCTGGAGTCCACGGGAGGATCAGCCCCAGCATTTT. The full variable domain, its missing parts supplied by reference TRBV30 and TRBJ1-5, is SQTIHQWPATLVQPVGSPLSLECTVEGTSNPNLYWYRQAAGRGLQLLFYSVGIGQISSEVPQNLSASRPQDRQFILSSKKLLLSDSGFYLCAWSPREDQPQHFGDGTRLSIL.

This clone appeared a single time. Germline is not matched at one junction end, which may reflect a read error. The chain recombines TRBV9 with TRBJ2-1, with TRBD2 matching over 8 bases. The V gene's germline CDR1 is SGDLS and CDR2 YYNGEE. The length of the CDR3 is 15 residues. This chain's CDR3 is CASTVAGLRDHEQFF. The CDR3 nucleotides are TGTGCCAGCACCGTAGCGGGGTTGCGGGATCATGAGCAGTTCTTC.

The chain carries TRBV7-9 and TRBJ2-1; no reliable D call. The V end was cut by 1 base, the J end by 0 bases, with 16 bases between. This CDR3 comprises 18 residues. In germline, CDR1 is SEHNR, CDR2 FQNEAQ (reference sequence). The CDR3 loop is CASSLGGYGGSSYNEQFF. The CDR3 bases are TGTGCCAGCAGCTTAGGCGGTTATGGCGGTAGCTCCTACAATGAGCAGTTCTTC. Looking up the rest from reference TRBV7-9 and TRBJ2-1 gives the full variable domain: DTGVSQNPRHKITKRGQNVTFRCDPISEHNRLYWYRQTLGQGPEFLTYFQNEAQLEKSRLLSDRFSAERPKGSFSTLEIQRTEQGDSAMYLCASSLGGYGGSSYNEQFFGPGTRLTVL.

This chain uses TRBV4-1 with TRBJ2-7; 7 nucleotides agree with TRBD1. In germline, CDR1 is MGHRA, CDR2 YSYEKL. The CDR3 contains 15 residues. V shed 4 bases, J shed 5 bases, and the junction held 11 bases outside the gene matches. CDR3: CASSPGKQGFHEQYF. The CDR3 DNA reads TGCGCCAGCAGCCCGGGTAAACAGGGGTTCCACGAGCAGTACTTC.

Written as DNA, the CDR3 is TGTGCCAGCAGTCCAGGAGCTAGCGGGAACTCCTACGAGCAGTACTTC. Protein: CASSPGASGNSYEQYF. The gene calls are TRBV27 and TRBJ2-7, with TRBD2 matching 9 bases. Germline-derived CDR1 and CDR2 are MNHEY and SMNVEV (reference sequence). The CDR3 has 16 amino acids. V was pared by 5 bases and J by 0 bases, with 8 bases of the junction left unmatched.

The rearrangement links TRBV7-9 to TRBJ2-7; D might be TRBD2 (5 bases). V lost 3 bases to trimming and J lost 1 base, with 10 bases between them. The germline CDR1 and CDR2 sequences are SEHNR and FQNEAQ (reference sequence). The CDR3 loop spans 14 amino acids. Here the CDR3 reads CASSFLTGSYEQYF. In DNA, the CDR3 is TGTGCCAGCAGCTTCCTGACGGGGTCCTACGAGCAGTACTTC.

The gene calls are TRBV7-9 and TRBJ2-7; no clear D. From germline, CDR1 is SEHNR and CDR2 FQNEAQ (reference sequence). CDR3 size: 15 residues. Deletions cut 5 bases from V and 2 bases from J, with 16 bases between. This CDR3 is CASSPWWSGTYEQYF. The CDR3 DNA follows: TGTGCCAGCAGCCCTTGGTGGTCTGGAACCTACGAGCAGTACTTC.

V usage is TRBV27 and J usage is TRBJ2-5, with 10 bases fitting TRBD2. Germline V gene data show CDR1 as MNHEY and CDR2 as SMNVEV (reference sequence). V lost 6 bases and J lost 1; bases outside the gene matches: 2. This CDR3 spans 14 amino acids. CDR3 protein: CASSPSGSQETQYF. The CDR3 bases are TGTGCCAGCAGCCCTAGCGGGAGCCAAGAGACCCAGTACTTC.

The chain has TRBV30 and TRBJ1-5; D call uncertain. The CDR3 extends over 13 amino acids. V lost 5 bases, J lost 1 base, and 9 bases lay in between. From germline, CDR1 is GTSNPN and CDR2 SVGIG (reference sequence). The CDR3 sequence: CAWSGQSNQPQHF. The CDR3 nucleotides read TGTGCCTGGTCTGGGCAGAGCAATCAGCCCCAGCATTTT.